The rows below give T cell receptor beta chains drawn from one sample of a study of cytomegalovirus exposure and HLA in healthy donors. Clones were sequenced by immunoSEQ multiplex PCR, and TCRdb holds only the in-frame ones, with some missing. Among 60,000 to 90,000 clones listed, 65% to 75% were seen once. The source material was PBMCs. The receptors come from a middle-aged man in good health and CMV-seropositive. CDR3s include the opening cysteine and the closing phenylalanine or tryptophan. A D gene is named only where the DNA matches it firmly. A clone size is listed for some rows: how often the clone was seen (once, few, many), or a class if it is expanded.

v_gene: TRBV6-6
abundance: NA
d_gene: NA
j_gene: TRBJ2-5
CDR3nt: TGTGCCAGCAGTCGCCAGGAGGGGGAGACCCAGTACTTC
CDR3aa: CASSRQEGETQYF

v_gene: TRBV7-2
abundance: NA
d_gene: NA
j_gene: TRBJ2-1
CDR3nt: TGTGCCAGCAGCACCCCGGGACACCTATTGGATGAGCAGTTCTTC
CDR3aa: CASSTPGHLLDEQFF

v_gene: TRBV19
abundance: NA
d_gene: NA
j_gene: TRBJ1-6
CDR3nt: TGTGCCAGTAGTAACGCAGGGCGGGACGGACTTAATTCACCCCTCCACTTT
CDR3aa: CASSNAGRDGLNSPLHF

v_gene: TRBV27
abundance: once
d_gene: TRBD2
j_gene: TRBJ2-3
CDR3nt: TGTGCCAGCAGTTACACTAGCGGGAGCAGCACAGATACGCAGTATTTT
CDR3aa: CASSYTSGSSTDTQYF

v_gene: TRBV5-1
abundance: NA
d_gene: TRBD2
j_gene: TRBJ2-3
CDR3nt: TGCGCCAGCAGCCTCCCGGGACTAGCCACAGATACGCAGTATTTT
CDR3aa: CASSLPGLATDTQYF

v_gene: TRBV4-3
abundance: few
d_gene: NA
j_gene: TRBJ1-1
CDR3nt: TGCGCCAGCAGCTCAAGGCCCCGGGATTTTGAAGCTTTCTTT
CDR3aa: CASSSRPRDFEAFF

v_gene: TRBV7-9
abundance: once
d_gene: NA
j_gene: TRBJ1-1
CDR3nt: TGTGCCAGCAGCTTATACGGACAGCCGAACACTGAAGCTTTCTTT
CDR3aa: CASSLYGQPNTEAFF

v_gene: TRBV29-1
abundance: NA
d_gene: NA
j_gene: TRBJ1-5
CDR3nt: TGCAGCGTATCGGTTCAGGATAGAAATCAGCCCCAGCATTTT
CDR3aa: CSVSVQDRNQPQHF

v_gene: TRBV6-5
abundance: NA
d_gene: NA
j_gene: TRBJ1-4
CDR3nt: TGTGCCAGTGGGGATCCAGGGAGGGGTAATGAAAAACTGTTTTTT
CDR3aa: CASGDPGRGNEKLFF

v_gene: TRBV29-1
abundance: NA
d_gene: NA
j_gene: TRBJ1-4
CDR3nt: TGCAGCGTTGCGCTCAGGGGACCGAATGAAAAACTGTTTTTT
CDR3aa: CSVALRGPNEKLFF

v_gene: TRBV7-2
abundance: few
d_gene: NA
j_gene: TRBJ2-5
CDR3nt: TGTGCCAGCAGCGAGGGCCTCGGAGAGACCCAGTACTTC
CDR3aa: CASSEGLGETQYF

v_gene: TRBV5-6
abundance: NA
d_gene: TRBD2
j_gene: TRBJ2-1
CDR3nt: TGTGCCAGCAGCATCGGACTAGCGGGTTTTGAGCAGTTCTTC
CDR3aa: CASSIGLAGFEQFF

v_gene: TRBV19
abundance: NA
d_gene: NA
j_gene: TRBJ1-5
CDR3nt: TGTGCCAGTAGTATAGAATCCCGGTATAGCAATCAGCCCCAGCATTTT
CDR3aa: CASSIESRYSNQPQHF

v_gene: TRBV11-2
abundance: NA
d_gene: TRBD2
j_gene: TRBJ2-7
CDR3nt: TGTGCCAGCAGCTTAGAGTCGGGAGGCCAGCAGTACTTC
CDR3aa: CASSLESGGQQYF

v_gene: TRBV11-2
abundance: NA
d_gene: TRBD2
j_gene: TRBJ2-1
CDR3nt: TGTGCCAGCAGTTTAAGGACTAGCGGTTACAATGAGCAGTTCTTC
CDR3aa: CASSLRTSGYNEQFF

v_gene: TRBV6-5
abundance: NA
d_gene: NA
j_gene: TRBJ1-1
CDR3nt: TGTGCCAGCAGTATAGGGGGGAACACTGAAGCTTTCTTT
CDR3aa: CASSIGGNTEAFF

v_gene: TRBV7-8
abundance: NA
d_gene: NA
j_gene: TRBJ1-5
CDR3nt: TGTGCCAGCAGCAGACCAGGGAATCAGCCCCAGCATTTT
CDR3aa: CASSRPGNQPQHF

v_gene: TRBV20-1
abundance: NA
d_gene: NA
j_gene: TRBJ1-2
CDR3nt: TGCAGTGCCGAGGACAGATCCTACACCTTC
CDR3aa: CSAEDRSYTF

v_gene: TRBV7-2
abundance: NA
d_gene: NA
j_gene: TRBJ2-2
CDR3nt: TGTGCCAGCAGCTTAAAATTGGCGGTTCCTAACGGGGAGCTGTTTTTT
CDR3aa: CASSLKLAVPNGELFF

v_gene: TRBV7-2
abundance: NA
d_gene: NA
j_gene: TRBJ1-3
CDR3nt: TGTGCCAGCAGCTTTACAGCAAGCTCTGGAAACACCATATATTTT
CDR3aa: CASSFTASSGNTIYF

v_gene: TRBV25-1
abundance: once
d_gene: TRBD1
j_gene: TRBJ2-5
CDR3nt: TGTGCCAGCAGCAGCAGGGGGTTCCAAGAGACCCAGTACTTC
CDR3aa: CASSSRGFQETQYF

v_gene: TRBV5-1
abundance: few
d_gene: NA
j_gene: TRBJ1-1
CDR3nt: TGCGCCAGCAGCTTTATTGGGGCCACTGAAGCTTTCTTT
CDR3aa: CASSFIGATEAFF

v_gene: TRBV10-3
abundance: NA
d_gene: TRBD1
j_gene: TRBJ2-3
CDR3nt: TGTGCCATCAGTGAGTCGTTGGGACAGGGGACAGATACGCAGTATTTT
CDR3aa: CAISESLGQGTDTQYF

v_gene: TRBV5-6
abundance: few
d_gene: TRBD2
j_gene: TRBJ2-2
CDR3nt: TGTGCCAGCAGCTTGTGGCTAGCGGGAGGAGTGGGTACCGGGGAGCTGTTTTTT
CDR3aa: CASSLWLAGGVGTGELFF

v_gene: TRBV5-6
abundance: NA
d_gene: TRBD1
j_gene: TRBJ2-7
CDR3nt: TGTGCCAGCAACGGGGACAGGGGGGGGTACGAGCAGTACTTC
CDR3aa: CASNGDRGGYEQYF

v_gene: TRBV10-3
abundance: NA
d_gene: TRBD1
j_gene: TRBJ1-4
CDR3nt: TGTGCCATCAGTCTAGGGGTGACAGGGGGAAATGAAAAACTGTTTTTT
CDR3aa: CAISLGVTGGNEKLFF

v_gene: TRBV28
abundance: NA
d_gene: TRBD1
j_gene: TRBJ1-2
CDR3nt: TGTGCCAGCAGCTCCAGACAGGGGGCTAACTATGGCTACACCTTC
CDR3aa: CASSSRQGANYGYTF

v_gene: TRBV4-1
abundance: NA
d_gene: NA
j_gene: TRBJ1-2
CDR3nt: TGCGCCAGCAGCCAACCGCCCGGGGGGCAGTCCGACTATGGCTACACCTTC
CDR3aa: CASSQPPGGQSDYGYTF

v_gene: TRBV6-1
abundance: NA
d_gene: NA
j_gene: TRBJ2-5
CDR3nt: TGTGCCAGCAGTGAAAGCAGGGCCCCTTTGGAGACCCAGTACTTC
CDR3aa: CASSESRAPLETQYF

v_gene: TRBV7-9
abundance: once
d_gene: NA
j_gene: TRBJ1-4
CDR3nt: TGTGCCAGCAGCCCCCAGGGAAATAATGAAAAACTGTTTTTT
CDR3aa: CASSPQGNNEKLFF

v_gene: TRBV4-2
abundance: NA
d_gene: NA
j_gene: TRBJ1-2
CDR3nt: TGTGCCAGCAGCCAAGACACATCGAGCTACACCTTC
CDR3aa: CASSQDTSSYTF

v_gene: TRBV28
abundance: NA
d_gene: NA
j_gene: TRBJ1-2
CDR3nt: TGTGCCAGCAGTCCGGTTATTGGGGCGTATGGCTACACCTTC
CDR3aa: CASSPVIGAYGYTF

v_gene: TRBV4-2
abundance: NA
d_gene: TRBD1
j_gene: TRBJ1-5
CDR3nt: TGTGCCAGCAGCCAGGGACAGGGACCCGATCAGCCCCAGCATTTT
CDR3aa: CASSQGQGPDQPQHF

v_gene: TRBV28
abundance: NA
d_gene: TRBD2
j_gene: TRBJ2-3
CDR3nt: TGTGCCAGCAGTTTACGGGGGGGACTAGCGGGCGAGGCAGATACGCAGTATTTT
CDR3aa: CASSLRGGLAGEADTQYF

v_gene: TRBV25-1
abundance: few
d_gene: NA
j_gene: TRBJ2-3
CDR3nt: TGTGGCCGCCTTGGTGACAGTTGCACAGATACGCAGTATTTT
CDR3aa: CGRLGDSCTDTQYF

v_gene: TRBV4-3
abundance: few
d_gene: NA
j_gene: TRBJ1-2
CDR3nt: TGCGCCAGCAGCCAACAGAGACTGACTAACTATGGCTACACCTTC
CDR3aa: CASSQQRLTNYGYTF

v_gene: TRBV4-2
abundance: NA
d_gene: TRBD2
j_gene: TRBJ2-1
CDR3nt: TGTGCCAGCAGCGGCGGGGGGGGCGGGAGTTACAATGAGCAGTTCTTC
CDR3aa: CASSGGGGGSYNEQFF

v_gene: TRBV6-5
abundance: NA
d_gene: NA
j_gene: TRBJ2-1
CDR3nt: TGTGCCAGCACTGTTGGACAGTACAATGAGCAGTTCTTC
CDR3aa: CASTVGQYNEQFF

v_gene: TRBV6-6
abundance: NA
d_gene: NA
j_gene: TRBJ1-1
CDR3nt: TGTGCCAGCAGTTACTCAAGGGAGACTGAAGCTTTCTTT
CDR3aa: CASSYSRETEAFF

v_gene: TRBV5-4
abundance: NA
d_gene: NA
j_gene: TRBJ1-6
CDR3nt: TGTGCCAGCAGCTTGGGTTCGGGTGCTAGCTCACCCCTCCACTTT
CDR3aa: CASSLGSGASSPLHF

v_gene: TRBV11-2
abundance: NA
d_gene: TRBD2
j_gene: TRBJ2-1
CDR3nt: TGTGCCAGCAGCTGGGGTCCCAGCGGGACCGGGAATGAGCAGTTCTTC
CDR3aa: CASSWGPSGTGNEQFF

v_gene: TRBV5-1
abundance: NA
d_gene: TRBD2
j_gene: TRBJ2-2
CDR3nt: TGCGCCAGCAGCACTAGCGTCACCGGGGAGCTGTTTTTT
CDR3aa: CASSTSVTGELFF

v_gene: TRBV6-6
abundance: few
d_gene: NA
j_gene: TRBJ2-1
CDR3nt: TGTGCCAGCAGTTACGGGCAGGGTTTCGGGAATGAGCAGTTCTTC
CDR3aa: CASSYGQGFGNEQFF

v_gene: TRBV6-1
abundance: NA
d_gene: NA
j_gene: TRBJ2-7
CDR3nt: TGTGCCACCAAAGAGAGACACACTGGGTACGAGCAGTACTTC
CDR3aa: CATKERHTGYEQYF

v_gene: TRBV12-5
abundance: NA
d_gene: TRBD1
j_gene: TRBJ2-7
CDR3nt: TGTGCTAGTGCCGGAGGACAGGGTAAGCAGTACTTC
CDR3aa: CASAGGQGKQYF

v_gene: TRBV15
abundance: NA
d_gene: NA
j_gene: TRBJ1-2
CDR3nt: TGTGCCACCAGCAGAGGGGTTACGCCTCTGAGGGTTGGCTACACCTTC
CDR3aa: CATSRGVTPLRVGYTF

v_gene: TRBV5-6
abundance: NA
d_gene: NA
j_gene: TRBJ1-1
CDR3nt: TGTGCCAGCAGCCGGCCGGGAGGAGTATCCACTGAAGCTTTCTTT
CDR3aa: CASSRPGGVSTEAFF

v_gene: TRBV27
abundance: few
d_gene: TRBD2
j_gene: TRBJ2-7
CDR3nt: TGTGCCAGCAGTTTATCGCGGTGGGGGGGCGAGCAGTACTTC
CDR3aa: CASSLSRWGGEQYF

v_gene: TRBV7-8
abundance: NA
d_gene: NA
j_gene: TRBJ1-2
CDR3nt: TGTGCCAGCAGCTTTCGGGCAGGGGACGGCTATGGCTACACCTTC
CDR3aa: CASSFRAGDGYGYTF

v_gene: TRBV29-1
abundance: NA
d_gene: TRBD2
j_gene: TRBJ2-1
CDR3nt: TGCAGCGGAGCTGGGGGACTAGCGGGAGACAATGAGCAGTTCTTC
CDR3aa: CSGAGGLAGDNEQFF

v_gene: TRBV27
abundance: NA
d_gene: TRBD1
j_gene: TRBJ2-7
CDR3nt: TGTGCCAGCAGTTTCTACATAACAGGGGGCGCGGGGGAGCAGTACTTC
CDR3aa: CASSFYITGGAGEQYF

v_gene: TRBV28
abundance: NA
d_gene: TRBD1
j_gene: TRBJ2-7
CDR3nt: TGTGCCAGCAGCTCGGGACAGGGGGCCGTCGAGCAGTACTTC
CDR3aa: CASSSGQGAVEQYF

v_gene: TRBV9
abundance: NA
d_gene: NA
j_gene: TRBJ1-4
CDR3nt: TGTGCCAGCAGCCAACAAGGGGCCCGAGGTGAAAAACTGTTTTTT
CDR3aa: CASSQQGARGEKLFF

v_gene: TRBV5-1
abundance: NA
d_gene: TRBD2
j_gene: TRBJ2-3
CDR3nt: TGCGCCAGCAGCTTCTCTAGCGGGGGTGTTCAAGATACGCAGTATTTT
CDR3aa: CASSFSSGGVQDTQYF

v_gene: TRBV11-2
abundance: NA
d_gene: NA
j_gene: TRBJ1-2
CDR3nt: TGTGCCAGCAGCTTAGAGTCAGGAAGTGGCTACACCTTC
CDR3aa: CASSLESGSGYTF

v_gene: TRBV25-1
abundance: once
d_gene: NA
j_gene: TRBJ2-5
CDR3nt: TGTGCCAGTACTTGGGGCAGCCAGGCCCGAGAGACCCAGTACTTC
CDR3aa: CASTWGSQARETQYF

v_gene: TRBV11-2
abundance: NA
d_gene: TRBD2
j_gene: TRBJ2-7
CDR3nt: TGTGCCAGTCAGCGGGAGATGGCCTACGAGCAGTACTTC
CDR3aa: CASQREMAYEQYF